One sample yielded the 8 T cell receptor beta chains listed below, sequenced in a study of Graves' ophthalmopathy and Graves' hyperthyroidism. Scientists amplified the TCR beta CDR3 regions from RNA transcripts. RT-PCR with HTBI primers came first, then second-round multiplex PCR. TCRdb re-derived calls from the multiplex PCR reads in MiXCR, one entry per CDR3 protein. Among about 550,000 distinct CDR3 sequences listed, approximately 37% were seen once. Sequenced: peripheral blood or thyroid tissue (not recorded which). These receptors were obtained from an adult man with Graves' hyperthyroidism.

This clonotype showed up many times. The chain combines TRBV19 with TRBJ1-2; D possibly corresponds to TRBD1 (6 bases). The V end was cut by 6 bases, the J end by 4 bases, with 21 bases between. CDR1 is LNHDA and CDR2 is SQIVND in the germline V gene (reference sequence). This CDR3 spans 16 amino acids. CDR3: CASSPHRGHQRYGYTF. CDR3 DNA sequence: TGTGCCAGTAGCCCGCATAGGGGACATCAGCGCTATGGCTACACCTTC.

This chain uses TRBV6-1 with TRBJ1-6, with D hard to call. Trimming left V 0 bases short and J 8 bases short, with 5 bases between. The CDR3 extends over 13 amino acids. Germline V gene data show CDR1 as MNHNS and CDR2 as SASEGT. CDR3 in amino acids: CASSEASHSPLHF. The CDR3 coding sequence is TGTGCCAGCAGTGAAGCGAGTCATTCACCCCTCCACTTT.

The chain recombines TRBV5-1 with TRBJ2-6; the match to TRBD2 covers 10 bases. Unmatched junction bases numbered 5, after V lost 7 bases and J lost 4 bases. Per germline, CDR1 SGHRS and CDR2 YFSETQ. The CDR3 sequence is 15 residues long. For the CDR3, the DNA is TGCGCCAGCGCCACTAGCGGGGACGGGGCCAACGTCCTGACTTTC. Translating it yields CASATSGDGANVLTF. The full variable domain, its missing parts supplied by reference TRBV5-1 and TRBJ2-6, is KAGVTQTPRYLIKTRGQQVTLSCSPISGHRSVSWYQQTPGQGLQFLFEYFSETQRNKGNFPGRFSGRQFSNSRSEMNVSTLELGDSALYLCASATSGDGANVLTFGAGSRLTVL.

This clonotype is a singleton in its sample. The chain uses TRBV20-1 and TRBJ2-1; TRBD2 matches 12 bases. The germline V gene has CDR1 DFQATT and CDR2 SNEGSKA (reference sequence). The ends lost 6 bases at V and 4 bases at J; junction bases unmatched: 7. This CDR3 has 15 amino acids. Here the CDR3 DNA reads TGCAGTGCCATTGGACTAGCGGGAAGATACAATGAGCAGTTCTTC. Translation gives CSAIGLAGRYNEQFF.

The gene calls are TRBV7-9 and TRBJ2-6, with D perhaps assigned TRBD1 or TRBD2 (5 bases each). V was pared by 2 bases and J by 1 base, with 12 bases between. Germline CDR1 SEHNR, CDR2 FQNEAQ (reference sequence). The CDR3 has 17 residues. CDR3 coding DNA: TGTGCCAGCAGCTTATCGGTTGAGGGGTCTGGGGCCAACGTCCTGACTTTC. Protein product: CASSLSVEGSGANVLTF.

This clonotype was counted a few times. The CDR3 here is CASSLDGGTETQYF. The DNA of the CDR3 is TGTGCCAGCAGCTTAGATGGGGGTACAGAGACCCAGTACTTC. The V call is TRBV7-2, the J call TRBJ2-5; D tentatively fits TRBD1 or TRBD2 (5 bases each). V shed 1 base and J shed 4 bases, with 10 bases lying between them. Germline V lookup: CDR1 SGHTA, CDR2 FQGNSA. The CDR3 contains 14 residues. Based on the CDR3 plus reference TRBV7-2 and TRBJ2-5, the full variable domain is GAGVSQSPSNKVTEKGKDVELRCDPISGHTALYWYRQSLGQGLEFLIYFQGNSAPDKSGLPSDRFSAERTGGSVSTLTIQRTQQEDSAVYLCASSLDGGTETQYFGPGTRLLVL.

This chain's CDR3 is CASSPTGTGGGYSPLHF. CDR3 in DNA: TGTGCCAGTAGCCCCACCGGGACAGGGGGCGGATATTCACCCCTCCACTTT. The genes are TRBV19 and TRBJ1-6, with TRBD1 matching 12 bases. Trimming at V came to 6 bases and at J to 8 bases, leaving 11 bases not matched to a gene. This CDR3 has 17 amino acids. CDR1 LNHDA and CDR2 SQIVND come from the germline V gene (reference sequence).

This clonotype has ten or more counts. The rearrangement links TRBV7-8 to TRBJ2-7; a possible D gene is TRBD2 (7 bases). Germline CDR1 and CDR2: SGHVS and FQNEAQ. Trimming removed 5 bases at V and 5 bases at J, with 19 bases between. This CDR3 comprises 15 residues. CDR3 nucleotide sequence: TGTGCCAGCAGCCACACGGGGGCGGGAGAAAACGAGCAGTACTTC. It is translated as CASSHTGAGENEQYF.